The 24 T cell receptor beta chains presented below share a single source sample, sequenced in a study of blood T cells in healthy people across ages (dated by TCRdb to about 2015). Library prep was done by 5' RACE. The sequencing machine was an Illumina HiSeq 2500. The second PCR ran for about 6 to 12 cycles and used a J-beta primer mix along with a sample-barcoded 5' primer. The raw public data were reprocessed by TCRdb itself: fastp quality trimming at Q25, MiXCR clonotype calling, in-frame beta chains only. Rows matching on CDR3 protein sequence are summarized as one entry with the most common DNA and genes. The sample has about 1.5 million distinct CDR3 sequences on record, roughly two fifths of them singletons. Clones ranked in the top ten supply roughly 3.7% of the sample. Sequenced: blood. These receptors came from a woman younger than 30 in good health.

Notes on this clonotype: Sequence at one end of the junction differs from germline and may be a read error. The V gene is TRBV6-2 or TRBV6-3, the J gene TRBJ2-1; 9 bases map to TRBD2. Germline loops: CDR1 MNHEY, CDR2 SVGEGT. CDR3 length equals 14 residues. The CDR3 here is CASKGLARRNGQFF. CDR3 nucleotide sequence: TGTGCCAGCAAAGGACTAGCGAGACGCAATGGGCAGTTCTTC.

This clonotype was picked up a small number of times. J is TRBJ1-1 and V is TRBV12-3 or TRBV12-4; weak D call: TRBD1 (5 bases). V gave up 4 bases and J gave up 1 base, with 13 bases separating them. CDR3 size: 15 residues. CDR3 coding DNA: TGTGCCAGCAGTTCCTGGACAAACCGGAACACTGAAGCTTTCTTT. This sequence encodes CASSSWTNRNTEAFF.

This chain connects TRBV3-1 to TRBJ2-7; TRBD2 is a possible D gene (6 bases). Per germline, CDR1 LGHDT and CDR2 YNNKEL (reference sequence). The CDR3 totals 13 residues. V gave up 3 bases and J gave up 7 bases, with 13 bases separating them. CDR3: CASSQGLGNEQYF. In DNA form, the CDR3 reads TGTGCCAGCAGCCAGGGACTCGGCAATGAGCAGTACTTC.

A word on this clonotype: A much more abundant neighbour one base away suggests this may be a read error. The chain has TRBV20-1 and TRBJ2-1, with D possibly being TRBD2 (5 bases). Germline assignment: CDR1 DFQATT and CDR2 SNEGSKA (reference sequence). The CDR3 consists of 14 residues. The CDR3 coding sequence is TGCATTGCCATCGGGGAGAGCTCCTACAATGAGCAGTTCTTC. This codes for CIAIGESSYNEQFF.

This chain joins TRBV20-1 and TRBJ2-5, with D perhaps TRBD2 (6 bases). The J call could be wrong; TRBJ2-4 is a better fit for the DNA end. The CDR3 loop spans 14 amino acids. CDR1 is DFQATT, CDR2 SNEGSKA, per germline (reference sequence). The CDR3 sequence is CSAPAGGGGDIQYF. DNA of the CDR3: TGCAGTGCACCCGCTGGGGGAGGTGGGGACATTCAGTACTTC.

The chain couples TRBV12-3 or TRBV12-4 to TRBJ1-5, with D uncertain. The CDR3 sequence is 14 residues long. Trimming stripped 3 bases from V and 2 bases from J, with 8 bases between. CDR3 bases: TGTGCCAGCAGTTTTGTTGAGGGCAATCAGCCCCAGCATTTT. Amino acid sequence: CASSFVEGNQPQHF.

The genes are TRBV12-3 or TRBV12-4 and TRBJ2-1; tentatively, D is TRBD1 or TRBD2 (5 bases each). With 7 bases removed from V and 10 bases from J, the gap between germline ends came to 23 bases. The CDR3 loop spans 15 amino acids. DNA of the CDR3: TGTGCCAGCACTAGAGGTCCGGGGCCGACGAAGGAGCAGTTCTTC. Translated: CASTRGPGPTKEQFF.

This clonotype was seen only once. The chain uses TRBV10-3 and TRBJ1-2; 10 bases line up with TRBD1. V shed 2 bases, J shed 6 bases, and the junction held 3 bases outside the gene matches. Germline CDR1 reads ENHRY; CDR2 reads SYGVKD. The CDR3 covers 14 residues. The CDR3 region is CAISEPDRGHGYTF. The CDR3 DNA follows: TGTGCCATCAGTGAGCCCGACAGGGGGCATGGCTACACCTTC.

This clonotype was found a few times. CDR3 sequence: CASSVAGGFQPQHF. CDR3 sequence (DNA): TGTGCCAGCAGTGTGGCAGGGGGTTTTCAGCCCCAGCATTTT. The chain links TRBV2 to TRBJ1-5; 7 bases are shared with TRBD1. The V gene's germline CDR1 is SNHLY and CDR2 FYNNEI. V was pared by 4 bases and J by 6 bases, with 6 bases of the junction left unmatched. The CDR3 is 14 amino acids.

This clonotype showed up just a few times. V gene TRBV7-3 combines with J gene TRBJ2-5, with D unclear. V was cut by 0 bases and J by 4 bases, with 12 bases left in between. Germline V gives CDR1 SGHTA, CDR2 FQGTGA. The CDR3 covers 15 residues. In DNA, the CDR3 is TGTGCCAGCAGCTTAACGGCAAATGTGGTAGAGACCCAGTACTTC. This encodes CASSLTANVVETQYF.

The chain recombines TRBV9 with TRBJ2-5, with D possibly matching TRBD2 (5 bases). Germline V gene sequence: CDR1 SGDLS, CDR2 YYNGEE. The V gene lost 2 bases and the J gene lost 5 bases, with 10 bases spanning the gap. This CDR3 has 13 residues. The CDR3 sequence: CASSVVERETQYF. As DNA, the CDR3 is TGTGCCAGCAGCGTTGTCGAGCGGGAGACCCAGTACTTC.

The V gene is TRBV6-1, the J gene TRBJ1-5; D is possibly TRBD1 (5 bases). V lost 2 bases to trimming and J lost 9 bases, with 8 bases between them. The germline gives CDR1 MNHNS, CDR2 SASEGT. The CDR3 is 12 amino acids. DNA for the CDR3: TGTGCCAGCAGTGAACGGGGGAGGCCCCAGCATTTT. Translating it yields CASSERGRPQHF.

This chain connects TRBV7-9 to TRBJ2-5; TRBD2 matches at 8 bases. Germline V gives CDR1 SEHNR, CDR2 FQNEAQ (reference sequence). Unmatched junction bases numbered 19, after V lost 5 bases and J lost 11 bases. The CDR3 is 16 residues long. The CDR3 nucleotides are TGTGCCAGCAGCGACATAGCGGGATTACCCTCCAATGAGCAGTACTTC. Residues: CASSDIAGLPSNEQYF.

The chain employs TRBV5-1 and TRBJ1-2; possibly TRBD1 for D (5 bases). The CDR3 is made up of 12 amino acids. V gave up 6 bases and J gave up 8 bases, with 14 bases separating them. CDR1 SGHRS and CDR2 YFSETQ come from the germline V gene. CDR3 in DNA: TGCGCCAGCATCCTAGGGGTAATCGGCTACACCTTC. Amino acids: CASILGVIGYTF.

The chain combines TRBV5-1 with TRBJ2-2; 9 bases agree with TRBD2. The V segment lost 4 bases and the J segment 7 bases; nucleotides outside the gene matches: 5. From germline, CDR1 is SGHRS and CDR2 YFSETQ. The CDR3 contains 14 residues. CDR3 sequence (DNA): TGCGCCAGCAGCGCCAGGACTAGCGACGGGGAGCTGTTTTTT. Translating gives CASSARTSDGELFF.

The rearrangement links TRBV7-8 to TRBJ1-2; D not certain. The CDR3 covers 18 residues. V lost 4 bases and J 2 bases, leaving 23 bases between the germline ends. CDR1 and CDR2 (germline): SGHVS, FQNEAQ. CDR3 in amino acids: CASSYKRDLAAANYGYTF. Here the CDR3 DNA reads TGTGCCAGCAGCTATAAAAGGGATTTGGCCGCCGCAAACTATGGCTACACCTTC.

The CDR3 loop reads CASSTSSGGGYEQYF. Here the CDR3 DNA reads TGTGCCAGCAGCACCAGTTCCGGGGGCGGCTACGAGCAGTACTTC. The gene calls are TRBV7-2 and TRBJ2-7, with D tentatively TRBD1 or TRBD2 (6 bases each). CDR1 is SGHTA and CDR2 is FQGNSA in the germline V gene. CDR3 length: 15 residues. Trimming shortened V by 5 bases and J by 3 bases, and 17 bases separated the two germline ends. The whole variable domain, filled in from reference TRBV7-2 and TRBJ2-7, reads GAGVSQSPSNKVTEKGKDVELRCDPISGHTALYWYRQSLGQGLEFLIYFQGNSAPDKSGLPSDRFSAERTGGSVSTLTIQRTQQEDSAVYLCASSTSSGGGYEQYFGPGTRLTVT.

The chain is built from TRBV7-8 and TRBJ2-5; possibly TRBD2 for D (5 bases). Germline V gives CDR1 SGHVS, CDR2 FQNEAQ. The CDR3 runs 15 residues. Trimming stripped 4 bases from V and 4 bases from J, with 16 bases between. The CDR3 region is CASSSASLIGETQYF. The CDR3 DNA is TGTGCCAGCAGCTCCGCTAGCCTGATAGGAGAGACCCAGTACTTC.

The genes are TRBV4-1 and TRBJ2-1; 13 bases line up with TRBD2. The junction had 8 bases not matched to a gene; V was cut back by 4 bases and J by 5 bases. The CDR3 runs 17 residues. Germline V lookup: CDR1 MGHRA, CDR2 YSYEKL. Here the CDR3 reads CASSPGLAGRNHNEQFF. Written as DNA, the CDR3 is TGCGCCAGCAGCCCGGGACTAGCGGGGCGCAATCACAATGAGCAGTTCTTC.

This clonotype was counted ten times or more. The chain recombines TRBV7-2 with TRBJ2-3; a possible D gene is TRBD2 (6 bases). Trimming took off 0 bases at V and 5 bases at J, with 12 bases between the two ends. The CDR3 is 15 amino acids. CDR1 is SGHTA, CDR2 FQGNSA, per germline. CDR3 protein: CASSLAGRGRDTQYF. Written as DNA, the CDR3 is TGTGCCAGCAGCTTAGCGGGGCGGGGTCGAGATACGCAGTATTTT. Using reference TRBV7-2 and TRBJ2-3 for the parts outside the CDR3, the full variable domain is GAGVSQSPSNKVTEKGKDVELRCDPISGHTALYWYRQSLGQGLEFLIYFQGNSAPDKSGLPSDRFSAERTGGSVSTLTIQRTQQEDSAVYLCASSLAGRGRDTQYFGPGTRLTVL.

This chain uses TRBV7-6 with TRBJ2-7; D is unresolved. From germline, CDR1 is SGHVS and CDR2 FNYEAQ. The CDR3 has 12 residues. Deletions cut 4 bases from V and 5 bases from J, with 9 bases between. CDR3 loop: CASSSDIHEQYF. The CDR3 bases are TGTGCCAGCAGCTCCGACATCCACGAGCAGTACTTC.

The genes are TRBV27 and TRBJ1-6; tentative D call: TRBD1 (5 bases). The CDR3 contains 17 residues. Trimming cost V 4 bases and J 5 bases, with 18 bases left between them. Germline CDR1 MNHEY, CDR2 SMNVEV (reference sequence). This chain's CDR3 is CASSSRGGAFNNSPLHF. The CDR3 nucleotides read TGTGCCAGCAGTTCCCGAGGAGGGGCTTTCAATAATTCACCCCTCCACTTT.

This chain connects TRBV27 to TRBJ1-2, with D possibly matching TRBD1 (5 bases). The CDR3 has 14 residues. Trimming removed 5 bases at V and 5 bases at J, with 15 bases between. Germline CDR1 and CDR2: MNHEY and SMNVEV (reference sequence). CDR3 amino acids: CASSVSGTPYGYTF. Written as DNA, the CDR3 is TGTGCCAGCAGTGTCTCCGGGACGCCTTATGGCTACACCTTC.

This clonotype was counted a few times. V is TRBV2 and J is TRBJ1-5; a possible D gene is TRBD1 (6 bases). Germline V gene lookup returns CDR1 SNHLY and CDR2 FYNNEI. The CDR3 totals 13 residues. The V end was cut by 6 bases, the J end by 4 bases, with 10 bases between. DNA for the CDR3: TGTGCCAGCAGGGACAGTCCTAATCAGCCCCAGCATTTT. Translating gives CASRDSPNQPQHF.